This T cell receptor beta chain was profiled in a study of blood T cell repertoires in COVID-19. Study in general: The analysed material was cDNA or gDNA that came from T cells, B-cell-depleted T cells, or PBMCs.

This CDR3 contains 15 residues. Per the germline V gene, CDR1 is SGHVS and CDR2 is FNYEAQ. Trimming stripped 1 base from V and 4 bases from J, with 11 bases between. Profiling relied on immunoSEQ multiplex PCR, and the TCRdb table lists in-frame clones only, not all of them. In the table there are 130,000 or so clones, 70% to 90% of which are singletons. This rearrangement joins TRBV7-6 to TRBJ2-1; perhaps TRBD2 as D (5 bases). This receptor was identified in a woman in her sixties with acute or convalescent COVID-19. The material sequenced was peripheral blood. CDR3 residues: CASSLGHTGYNEQFF. The CDR3 bases are TGTGCCAGCAGCTTAGGACATACGGGATACAATGAGCAGTTCTTC.